This section outlines one T cell receptor (beta chain) sequence together with its context. Profiling relied on immunoSEQ multiplex PCR, and the TCRdb table lists in-frame clones only, not all of them. The table lists 300,000 to 400,000 clones, around 88% of them singletons. This entry is derived from a study of blood T cell repertoires in COVID-19. Study at large: Material from acute and convalescent COVID-19 was sourced from the United States, Italy and Spain.

CDR3 length equals 14 residues. Trimming shortened V by 1 base and J by 1 base, and 8 bases separated the two germline ends. Germline-derived CDR1 and CDR2 are SGHRS and YFSETQ. The sequenced sample was peripheral blood. This receptor was taken from a woman aged 55-75 years with COVID-19, enrolled during active disease. The V and J genes are TRBV5-1 and TRBJ2-5; TRBD1 might be the D (5 bases). The CDR3: CASSLFTGQETQYF. The CDR3 DNA is TGCGCCAGCAGCTTGTTCACAGGCCAAGAGACCCAGTACTTC.